The text below deals with one T cell receptor beta chain. The target of this receptor is not known. Base quality data are lacking; no much larger clone is found one base away. The immunoSEQ Assay, a bias-controlled multiplex PCR, was used to amplify TCRbeta CDR3 regions from genomic DNA. Per the original workflow: The number of nucleated cells in each sample was estimated from the amplification of reference gene primers within the assay. To quantify the absolute abundance of each unique TCRbeta CDR3 rearrangement, sequence reads were collapsed and filtered. For each sample, productive Simpson clonality was calculated as the square root of Simpson's diversity index over productive rearrangements. TCRdb re-hosts the immuneACCESS table, in-frame sequences only. Its copies lack some clones; in the studies checked, an unresolved V gene accounts for under half of them, and the cause for the rest is not known. V, J and clone size reflect that table, while D and trimming were determined from the DNA. This sample is represented by 200,000 or so clones; more than 75% of them were singletons. Approximately 18% of the sample rests with the top ten.

Spanning cysteine to phenylalanine, the CDR3 consists of 13 amino acids. Just the 39-base CDR3 DNA is kept, in frame starting at base 1. V sheds 3 bases and J sheds 10 bases, leaving 12 bases between their ends. One collaborating source in Seattle enrolled patients during active infection and followed them longitudinally through the course of disease. Each collaborating institution followed its own protocols to collect whole blood in K2EDTA tubes. For TCRbeta analysis, collaborators shipped samples as frozen whole blood, isolated PBMCs, or DNA extracted from either of those sample types. The data were taken from a study of blood T cell repertoires in COVID-19 (dated by TCRdb to 2020 to 2022). Concerning the study at large: The collaborator samples originated in the United States, Italy and Spain and spanned the acute and convalescent phases of COVID-19. The samples were drawn from two sources: the first 160 participants of the ongoing ImmuneRACE study, and 1,000 to 1,500 subjects contributed by 6 global collaborators. The prospective study material was composed of cDNA or gDNA derived from T cells, B-cell-depleted T cells, or PBMCs. The dataset comprised deeply sampled blood TCRbeta repertoires from subjects exposed to, actively infected with, or recovered from COVID-19. Nearly every sample came with metadata listing a de-identified subject ID, COVID-19 status, age in years and sex. HLA class I and class II types, where available, came from metadata supplied by the sample provider rather than from assay-based typing. The repertoires were released in a freely available public database intended as a resource for research on the immune response to SARS-CoV-2. Paper-wide results and their limitations: Clinical and demographic metadata were provided uncurated, with the amount varying by source and participant.

Sequences were obtained from peripheral blood. This TCR derives from a person in their 70s with COVID-19, enrolled during active disease. The chain is assembled from TRBV12-3 or TRBV12-4 and TRBJ2-2; D gene: possibly TRBD2, on 5 matching bases. The CDR3 protein is CASSLLAREELFF. In nucleotide form, the sequence is TGTGCCAGCAGTTTGTTGGCTCGGGAGGAGCTGTTTTTT.